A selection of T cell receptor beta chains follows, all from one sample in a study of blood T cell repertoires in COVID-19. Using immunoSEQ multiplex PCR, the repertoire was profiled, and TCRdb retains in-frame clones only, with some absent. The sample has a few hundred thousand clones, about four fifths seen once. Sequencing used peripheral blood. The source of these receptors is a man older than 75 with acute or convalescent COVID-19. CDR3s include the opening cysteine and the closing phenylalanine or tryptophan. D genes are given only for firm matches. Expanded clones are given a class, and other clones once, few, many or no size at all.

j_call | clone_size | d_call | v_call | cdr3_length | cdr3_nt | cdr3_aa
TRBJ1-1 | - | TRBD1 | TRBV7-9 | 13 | TGTGCCAGCAGCCTTGGAACTACAGGGGGAGCTTTCTTT | CASSLGTTGGAFF
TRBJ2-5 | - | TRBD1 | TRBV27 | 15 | TGTGCCAGCAGTTTCGGGGGGACAGGGTGGGAGACCCAGTACTTC | CASSFGGTGWETQYF
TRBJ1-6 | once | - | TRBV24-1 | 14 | TGTGCCACCAGTGAGAACGACTCTAATTCACCCCTCCACTTT | CATSENDSNSPLHF
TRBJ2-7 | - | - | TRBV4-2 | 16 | TGTGCCAGCAGCCAGATCCTAGTCCGCGGGAACTACGAGCAGTACTTC | CASSQILVRGNYEQYF
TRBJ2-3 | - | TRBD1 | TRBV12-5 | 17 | TGTGCTAGTGGTTTGGTAGAGCTCAGGGGGAGTTGGGATACGCAGTATTTT | CASGLVELRGSWDTQYF
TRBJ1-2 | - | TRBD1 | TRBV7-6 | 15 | TGTGCCAGCAGCTTACAACAGGGGGCGAACTATGGCTACACCTTC | CASSLQQGANYGYTF
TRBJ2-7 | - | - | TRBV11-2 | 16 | TGTGCCAGCAGCTTAGCGAGGGAACCGAGCTCCTACGAGCAGTACTTC | CASSLAREPSSYEQYF
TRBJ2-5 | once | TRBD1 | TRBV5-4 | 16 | TGTGCCAGCAGCTCCCGGGACAGGGATTTGGGAGAGACCCAGTACTTC | CASSSRDRDLGETQYF
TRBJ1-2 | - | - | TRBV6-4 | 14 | TGTGCCAGCAGTCCCGGGGTCGCTGGCTATGGCTACACCTTC | CASSPGVAGYGYTF
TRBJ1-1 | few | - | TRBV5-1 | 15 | TGCGCCAGCAGCTTCGGTGCAGACATGAACACTGAAGCTTTCTTT | CASSFGADMNTEAFF
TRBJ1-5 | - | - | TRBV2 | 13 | TGTGCCAGCAGTGAAGCGTTCTATCAGCCCCAGCATTTT | CASSEAFYQPQHF
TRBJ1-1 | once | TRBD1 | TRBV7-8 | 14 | TGTGCCAGCAGCCTACAGGGGGCGGCGGGTGAAGCTTTCTTT | CASSLQGAAGEAFF
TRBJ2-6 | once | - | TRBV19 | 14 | TGTGCCAGTAGTTTCCTTACTGGGGCCAACGTCCTGACTTTC | CASSFLTGANVLTF
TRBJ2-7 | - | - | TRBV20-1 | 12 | TGCAGTGCTAGTTGGGACACCTACGAGCAGTACTTC | CSASWDTYEQYF
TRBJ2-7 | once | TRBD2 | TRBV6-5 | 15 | TGTGCCAGCAGTTACTCCGGGACTAGCGGGTACGAGCAGTACTTC | CASSYSGTSGYEQYF
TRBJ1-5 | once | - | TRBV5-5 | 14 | TGTGCCAGCTCCCGGCGGGAGAGCAATCAGCCCCAGCATTTT | CASSRRESNQPQHF
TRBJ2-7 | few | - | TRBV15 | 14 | TGTGCCACCAGCAGAGATCGGGTTCAATACGAGCAGTACTTC | CATSRDRVQYEQYF
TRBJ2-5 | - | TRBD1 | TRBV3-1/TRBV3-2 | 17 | TGTGCCAGCAGCCAAGTAGGGGACAGGGGGCTCCAAGAGACCCAGTACTTC | CASSQVGDRGLQETQYF
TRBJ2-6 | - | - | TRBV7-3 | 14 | TGTGCCAGCAGGTTGAGTTCTGGGGCCAACGTCCTGACTTTC | CASRLSSGANVLTF
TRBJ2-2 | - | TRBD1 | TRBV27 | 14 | TGTGCCAGCGACAGGGGGCAGGGCACCGGGGAGCTGTTTTTT | CASDRGQGTGELFF
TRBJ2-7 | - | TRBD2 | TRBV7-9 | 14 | TGTGCCAGCAGTTACGGACTAGCCGCCTACGAGCAGTACTTC | CASSYGLAAYEQYF
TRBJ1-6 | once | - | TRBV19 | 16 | TGTGCCAGTAGTATGGGTGGCGCAGGGTATAATTCACCCCTCCACTTT | CASSMGGAGYNSPLHF
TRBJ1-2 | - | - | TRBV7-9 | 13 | TGTGCCAGCAGCTTAGACAGGATGCGAGGCTACACCTTC | CASSLDRMRGYTF
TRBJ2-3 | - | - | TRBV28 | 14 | TGTGCCAGCAGTTTAGACAGGGTTAGCGGTACGCAGTATTTT | CASSLDRVSGTQYF
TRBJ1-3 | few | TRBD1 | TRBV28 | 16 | TGTGCCAGCAGGACAGGGGTACGCTACTCTGGAAACACCATATATTTT | CASRTGVRYSGNTIYF
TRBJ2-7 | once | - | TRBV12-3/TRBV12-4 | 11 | TGTGCCAGCAGCCGGTACTACGAGCAGTACTTC | CASSRYYEQYF
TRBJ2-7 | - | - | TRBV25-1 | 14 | TGTGCCAGCAGTGACGCCCGGACGGGGTACGAGCAGTACTTC | CASSDARTGYEQYF
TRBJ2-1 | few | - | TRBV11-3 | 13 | TGTGCCAGCAGCTTAGGGACAGTCAATGAGCAGTTCTTC | CASSLGTVNEQFF
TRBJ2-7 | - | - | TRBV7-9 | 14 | TGTGCCAGCAGCTTCTCCGGGACACAGGACGAGCAGTACTTC | CASSFSGTQDEQYF
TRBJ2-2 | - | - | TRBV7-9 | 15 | TGTGCCAGCAGCTTAGGACAGACGAACACCGGGGAGCTGTTTTTT | CASSLGQTNTGELFF
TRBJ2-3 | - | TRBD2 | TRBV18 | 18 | TGTGCCAGCTCACCTGGACTAGCGGGAGGCTATGATCCAGATACGCAGTATTTT | CASSPGLAGGYDPDTQYF
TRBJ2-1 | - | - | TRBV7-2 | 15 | TGTGCCAGCAGCTTGACTAGAGGTTCCTACAATGAGCAGTTCTTC | CASSLTRGSYNEQFF
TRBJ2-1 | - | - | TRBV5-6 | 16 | TGTGCCAGCAGCTTGCTGTCAGGCCACCTTGGCAATGAGCAGTTCTTC | CASSLLSGHLGNEQFF
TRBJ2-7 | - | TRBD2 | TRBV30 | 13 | TGTGCCTGGAGGCCAGGGGCTAGCGGGTGGCAGTACTTC | CAWRPGASGWQYF
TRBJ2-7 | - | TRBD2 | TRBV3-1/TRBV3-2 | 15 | TGTGCCAGCAGCCGGGGGGGGACTCGTAACAACGAGCAGTACTTC | CASSRGGTRNNEQYF
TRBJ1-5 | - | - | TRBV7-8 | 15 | TGTGCCAGCAGCTTAGCCAGGGTTGGCAATCAGCCCCAGCATTTT | CASSLARVGNQPQHF
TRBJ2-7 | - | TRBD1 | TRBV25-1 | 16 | TGTGCCAGCAGTGAATACGGGACAGGGACACCCTACGAGCAGTACTTC | CASSEYGTGTPYEQYF
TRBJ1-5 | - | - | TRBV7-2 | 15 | TGTGCCAGCAGCTTAGACGGGGGAAGCAATCAGCCCCAGCATTTT | CASSLDGGSNQPQHF
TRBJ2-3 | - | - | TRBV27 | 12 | TGTGCCAGCAGTTTTCCGGGGGATACGCAGTATTTT | CASSFPGDTQYF
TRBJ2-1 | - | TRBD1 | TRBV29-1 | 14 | TGCAGCGTTGCCCCCAGGGGGCGGTGGAATGAGCAGTTCTTC | CSVAPRGRWNEQFF
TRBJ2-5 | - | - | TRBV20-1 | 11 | TGCAGTGCTTTAGCGGAGGAGACCCAGTACTTC | CSALAEETQYF
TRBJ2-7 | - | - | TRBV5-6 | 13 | TGTGCCAGCAGCCATGGCCAATCCTACGAGCAGTACTTC | CASSHGQSYEQYF
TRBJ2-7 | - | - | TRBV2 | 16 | TGTGCCAGCACCTCTAGCGCCCGGGACAGCTCCTACGAGCAGTACTTC | CASTSSARDSSYEQYF
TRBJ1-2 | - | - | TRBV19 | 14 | TGTGCCAGTAGTGGTGAGCTGGCTAACTATGGCTACACCTTC | CASSGELANYGYTF
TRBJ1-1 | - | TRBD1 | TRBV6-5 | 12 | TGTGCCAGTCACTACCAGGGGGCTGAAGCTTTCTTT | CASHYQGAEAFF
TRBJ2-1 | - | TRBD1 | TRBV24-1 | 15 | TGTGCCACCAGTGATGCCGGGACAGGGGGCGGTGAGCAGTTCTTC | CATSDAGTGGGEQFF
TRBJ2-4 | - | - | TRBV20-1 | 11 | TGCAGTGCACTTCAGGGGAACATTCAGTACTTC | CSALQGNIQYF
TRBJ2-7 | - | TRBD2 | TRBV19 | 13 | TGTGCCAGTAGGGGAGGGTCGCAAACCAGGGAGTACTTC | CASRGGSQTREYF
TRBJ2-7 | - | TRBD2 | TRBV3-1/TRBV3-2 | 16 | TGTGCCAGCAGCCAAGATGGGACTAGCGGAGTGTACGAGCAGTACTTC | CASSQDGTSGVYEQYF
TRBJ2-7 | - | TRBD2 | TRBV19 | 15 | TGTGCCAGTAGTATAGCGGGGACTAGTAACTACGAGCAGTACTTC | CASSIAGTSNYEQYF